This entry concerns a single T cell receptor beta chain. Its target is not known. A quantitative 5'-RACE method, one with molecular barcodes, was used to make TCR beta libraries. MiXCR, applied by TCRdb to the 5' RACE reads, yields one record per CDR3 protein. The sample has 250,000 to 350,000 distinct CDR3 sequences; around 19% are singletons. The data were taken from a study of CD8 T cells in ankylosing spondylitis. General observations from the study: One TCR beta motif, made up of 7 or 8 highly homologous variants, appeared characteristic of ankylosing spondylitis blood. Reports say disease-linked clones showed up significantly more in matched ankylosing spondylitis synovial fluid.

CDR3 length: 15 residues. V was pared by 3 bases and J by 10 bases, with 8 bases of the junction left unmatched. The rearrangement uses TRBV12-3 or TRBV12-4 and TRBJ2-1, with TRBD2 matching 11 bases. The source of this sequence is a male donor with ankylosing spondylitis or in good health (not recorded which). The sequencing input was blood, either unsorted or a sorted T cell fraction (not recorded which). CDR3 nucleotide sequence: TGTGCCAGCAGTTTGAAATTAGCGGGGGGGACCGAGCAGTTCTTC. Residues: CASSLKLAGGTEQFF.